Below, 6 T cell receptor beta chains from the same sample are listed, as sequenced in a study of CD8+ T cells in alopecia areata. Once RNA had been extracted, it was reverse transcribed into cDNA to act as the sequencing template. Here immunoSEQ multiplex PCR was the method, and the copy in TCRdb shows in-frame clones only, minus some. The sample includes more than 200,000 clones, approximately 45% of them seen just once. Described treatment: oral pan-JAK inhibitor, 5-10 mg twice daily. The sample consisted of CD4+ T cells sorted from blood, taken between weeks 36 and 40, from a patient treated with tofacitinib. These receptors were obtained from a human donor with alopecia areata.

This rearrangement joins TRBV7-6 to TRBJ2-1, with 7 bases identical to TRBD2. V was pared by 2 bases and J by 6 bases, with 7 bases of the junction left unmatched. CDR1 is SGHVS, CDR2 FNYEAQ, per germline. The CDR3 loop spans 15 amino acids. The CDR3, as DNA: TGTGCCAGCAGCTTACGCGGGAGTCCCTCCAATGAGCAGTTCTTC. This codes for CASSLRGSPSNEQFF.

The chain joins TRBV11-1 to TRBJ2-5; 12 positions match TRBD2. The V segment lost 5 bases and the J segment 4 bases; nucleotides outside the gene matches: 8. The V gene's germline CDR1 is SGHAT and CDR2 FQDESV (reference sequence). CDR3 length: 16 residues. CDR3 sequence: CASSPRLAGVGETQYF. As DNA, the CDR3 is TGTGCCAGCAGCCCAAGACTAGCGGGAGTGGGAGAGACCCAGTACTTC.

In nucleotides, the CDR3 is TGTGCCAGTAGTGCCACCCCTTCGACAGGGGTTGGCTACACCTTC. Encoded protein: CASSATPSTGVGYTF. The genes are TRBV19 and TRBJ1-2; TRBD1 matches at 8 bases. The V gene end was trimmed by 5 bases and the J gene end by 7 bases; junction bases not matched to a gene: 12. Per germline, CDR1 LNHDA and CDR2 SQIVND (reference sequence). The CDR3 has 15 amino acids.

The chain has TRBV9 and TRBJ2-5; a weak D match, TRBD2 (5 bases). The germline gives CDR1 SGDLS, CDR2 YYNGEE. The CDR3 runs to 14 residues. V was shortened by 0 bases and J by 5 bases, with 11 bases between the two germline ends. CDR3 loop: CASSVGGELETQYF. CDR3 sequence (DNA): TGTGCCAGCAGCGTAGGGGGAGAATTGGAGACCCAGTACTTC.

The CDR3 loop is CASSFGGPYEQYF. DNA for the CDR3: TGTGCCAGCAGCTTTGGGGGCCCCTACGAGCAGTACTTC. The rearrangement joins TRBV5-4 to TRBJ2-7; maybe TRBD1 (6 bases). The CDR3 runs 13 residues. The ends were cut back, 2 bases at V and 2 bases at J, with 8 bases in the middle. Germline V lookup: CDR1 SGHNT, CDR2 YYREEE (reference sequence).

The chain recombines TRBV7-9 with TRBJ2-3; 7 nucleotides align to TRBD1. The CDR3 is 16 residues long. Germline-derived CDR1 and CDR2 are SEHNR and FQNEAQ (reference sequence). The ends lost 1 base at V and 2 bases at J; junction bases unmatched: 6. This CDR3 reads CASSLDRGRDTDTQYF. The CDR3 DNA reads TGTGCCAGCAGCTTAGACAGGGGTCGCGACACAGATACGCAGTATTTT.